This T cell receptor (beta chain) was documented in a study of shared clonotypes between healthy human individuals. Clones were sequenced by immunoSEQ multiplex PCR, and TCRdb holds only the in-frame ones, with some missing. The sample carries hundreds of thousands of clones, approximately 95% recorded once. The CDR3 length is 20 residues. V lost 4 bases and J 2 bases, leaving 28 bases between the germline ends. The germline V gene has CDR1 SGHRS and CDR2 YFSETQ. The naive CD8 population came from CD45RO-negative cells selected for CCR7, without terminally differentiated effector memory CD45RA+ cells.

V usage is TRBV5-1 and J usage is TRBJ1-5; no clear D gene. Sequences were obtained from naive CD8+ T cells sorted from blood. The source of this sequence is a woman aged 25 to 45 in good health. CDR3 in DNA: TGCGCCAGCAGCCCGAGACCGTTGCCGACGATTACGGGCGGCAATCAGCCCCAGCATTTT. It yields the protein CASSPRPLPTITGGNQPQHF.